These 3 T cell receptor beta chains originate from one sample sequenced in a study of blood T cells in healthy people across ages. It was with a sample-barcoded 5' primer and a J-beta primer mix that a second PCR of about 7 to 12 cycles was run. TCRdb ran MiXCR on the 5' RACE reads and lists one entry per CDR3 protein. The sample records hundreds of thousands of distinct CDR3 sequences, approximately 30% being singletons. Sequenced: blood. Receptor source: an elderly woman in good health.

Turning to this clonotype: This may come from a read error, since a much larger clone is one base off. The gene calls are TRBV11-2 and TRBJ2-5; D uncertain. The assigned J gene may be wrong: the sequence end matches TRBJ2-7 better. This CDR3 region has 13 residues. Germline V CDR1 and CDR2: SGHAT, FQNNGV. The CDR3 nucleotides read TGTGCCAGCGGCCAGACCCCCTCAAGCGAGCAGTACTTC. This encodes CASGQTPSSEQYF.

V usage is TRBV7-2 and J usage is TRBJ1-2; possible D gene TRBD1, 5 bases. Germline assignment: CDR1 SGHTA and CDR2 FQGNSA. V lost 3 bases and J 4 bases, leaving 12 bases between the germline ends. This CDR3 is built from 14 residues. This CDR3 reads CASSLGGDVYGYTF. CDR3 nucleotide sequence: TGTGCCAGCAGCTTGGGGGGTGACGTCTATGGCTACACCTTC.

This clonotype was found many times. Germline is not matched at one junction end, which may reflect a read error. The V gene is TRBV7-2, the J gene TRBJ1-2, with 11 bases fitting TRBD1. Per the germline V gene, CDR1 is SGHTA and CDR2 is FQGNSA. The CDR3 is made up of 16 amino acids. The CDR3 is CASNLRRGQGVNGYTF. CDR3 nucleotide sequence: TGTGCCAGCAACTTACGCCGGGGACAGGGGGTCAATGGCTACACCTTC.